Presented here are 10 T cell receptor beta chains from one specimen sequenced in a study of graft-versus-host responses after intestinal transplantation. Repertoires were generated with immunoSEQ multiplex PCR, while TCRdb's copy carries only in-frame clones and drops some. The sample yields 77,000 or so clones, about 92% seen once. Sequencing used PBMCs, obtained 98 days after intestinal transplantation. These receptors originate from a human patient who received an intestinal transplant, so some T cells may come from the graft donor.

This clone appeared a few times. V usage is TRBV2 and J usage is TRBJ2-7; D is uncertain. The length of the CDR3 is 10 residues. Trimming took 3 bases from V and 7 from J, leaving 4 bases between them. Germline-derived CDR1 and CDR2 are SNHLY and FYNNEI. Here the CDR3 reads CASSDGEQYF. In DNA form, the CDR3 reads TGTGCCAGCAGTGACGGTGAGCAGTACTTC.

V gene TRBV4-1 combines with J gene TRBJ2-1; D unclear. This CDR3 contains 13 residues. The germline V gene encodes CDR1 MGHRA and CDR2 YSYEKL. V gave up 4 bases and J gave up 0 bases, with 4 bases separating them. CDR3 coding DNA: TGCGCCAGCAGCCGTAACTCCTACAATGAGCAGTTCTTC. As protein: CASSRNSYNEQFF.

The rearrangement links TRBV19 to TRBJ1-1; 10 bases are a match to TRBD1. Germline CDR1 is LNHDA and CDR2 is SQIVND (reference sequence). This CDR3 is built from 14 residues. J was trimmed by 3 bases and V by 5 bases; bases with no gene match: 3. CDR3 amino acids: CASSRQGAYTEAFF. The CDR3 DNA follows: TGTGCCAGTAGTCGACAGGGGGCCTACACTGAAGCTTTCTTT.

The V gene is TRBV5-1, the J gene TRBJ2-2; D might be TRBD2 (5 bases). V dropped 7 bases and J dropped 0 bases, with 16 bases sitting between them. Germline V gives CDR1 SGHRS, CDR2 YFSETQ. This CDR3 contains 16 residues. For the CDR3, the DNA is TGCGCCAGCTCGCGAGAGGGCACAGCGAACACCGGGGAGCTGTTTTTT. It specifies CASSREGTANTGELFF.

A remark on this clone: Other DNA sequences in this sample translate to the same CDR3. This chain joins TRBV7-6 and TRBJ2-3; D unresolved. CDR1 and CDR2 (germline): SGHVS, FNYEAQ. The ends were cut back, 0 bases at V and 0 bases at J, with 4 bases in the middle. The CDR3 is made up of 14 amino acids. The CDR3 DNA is TGTGCCAGCAGCTTAGCGGGTAGCACAGATACGCAGTATTTT. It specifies CASSLAGSTDTQYF.

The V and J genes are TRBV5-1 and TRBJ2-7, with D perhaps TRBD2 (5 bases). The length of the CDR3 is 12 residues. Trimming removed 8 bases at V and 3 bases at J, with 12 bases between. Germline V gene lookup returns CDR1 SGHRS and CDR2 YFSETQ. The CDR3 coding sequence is TGCGCCAGTAAGAGCGGAAACTACGAGCAGTACTTC. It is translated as CASKSGNYEQYF.

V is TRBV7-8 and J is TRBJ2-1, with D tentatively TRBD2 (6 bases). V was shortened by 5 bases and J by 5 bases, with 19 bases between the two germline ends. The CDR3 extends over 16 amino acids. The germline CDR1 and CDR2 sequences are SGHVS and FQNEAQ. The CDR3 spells CASSRGRTTLDNEQFF. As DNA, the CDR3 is TGTGCCAGCAGCCGGGGCCGGACTACGTTGGACAATGAGCAGTTCTTC.

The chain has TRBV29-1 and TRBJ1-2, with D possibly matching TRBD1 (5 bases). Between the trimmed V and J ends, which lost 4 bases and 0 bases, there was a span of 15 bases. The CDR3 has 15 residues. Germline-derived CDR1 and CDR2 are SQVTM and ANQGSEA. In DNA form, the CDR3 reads TGCAGCGTTGGGGTAAGGGGAGGCTCTAACTATGGCTACACCTTC. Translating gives CSVGVRGGSNYGYTF.

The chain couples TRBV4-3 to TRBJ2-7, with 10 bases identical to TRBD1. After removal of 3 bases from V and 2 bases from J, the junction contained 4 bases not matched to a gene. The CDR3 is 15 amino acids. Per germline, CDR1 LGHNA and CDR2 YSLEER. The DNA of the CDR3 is TGCGCCAGCAGCCAGGCCGGGACAGGGGCCTACGAGCAGTACTTC. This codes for CASSQAGTGAYEQYF.

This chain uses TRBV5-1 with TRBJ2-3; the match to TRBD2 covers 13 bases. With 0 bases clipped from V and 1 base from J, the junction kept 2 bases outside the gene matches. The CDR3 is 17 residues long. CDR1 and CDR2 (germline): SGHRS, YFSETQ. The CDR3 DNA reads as TGCGCCAGCAGCTTGGTAACTAGCGGGGGGGGCACAGATACGCAGTATTTT. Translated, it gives CASSLVTSGGGTDTQYF. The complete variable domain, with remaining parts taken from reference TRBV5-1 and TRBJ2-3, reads KAGVTQTPRYLIKTRGQQVTLSCSPISGHRSVSWYQQTPGQGLQFLFEYFSETQRNKGNFPGRFSGRQFSNSRSEMNVSTLELGDSALYLCASSLVTSGGGTDTQYFGPGTRLTVL.